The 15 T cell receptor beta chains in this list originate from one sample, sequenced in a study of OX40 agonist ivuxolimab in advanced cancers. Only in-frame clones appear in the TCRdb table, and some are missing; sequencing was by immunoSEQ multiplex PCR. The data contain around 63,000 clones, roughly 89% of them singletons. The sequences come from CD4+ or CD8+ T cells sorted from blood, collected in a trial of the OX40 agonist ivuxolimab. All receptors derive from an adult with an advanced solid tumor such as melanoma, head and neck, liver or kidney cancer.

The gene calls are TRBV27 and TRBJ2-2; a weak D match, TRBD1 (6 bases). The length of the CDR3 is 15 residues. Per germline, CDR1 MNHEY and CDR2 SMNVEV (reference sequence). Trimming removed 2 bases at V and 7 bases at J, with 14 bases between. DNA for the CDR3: TGTGCCAGCAGTTTACCCACCACAGGGCTCGGGGAGCTGTTTTTT. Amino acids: CASSLPTTGLGELFF.

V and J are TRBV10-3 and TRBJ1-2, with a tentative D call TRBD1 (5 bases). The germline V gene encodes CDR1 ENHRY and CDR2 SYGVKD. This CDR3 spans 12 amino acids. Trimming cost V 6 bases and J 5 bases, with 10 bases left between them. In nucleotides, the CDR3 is TGTGCCATCAGACAGGAAAATTATGGCTACACCTTC. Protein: CAIRQENYGYTF.

CDR3 coding DNA: TGTGCCAGTAGTATAGCGACAGGGAGCTCGGTTCAGCCCCAGCATTTT. It specifies CASSIATGSSVQPQHF. The chain has TRBV19 and TRBJ1-5; 7 nucleotides line up with TRBD1. Germline V CDR1 and CDR2: LNHDA, SQIVND (reference sequence). The CDR3 sequence is 16 residues long. The V gene end was trimmed by 1 base and the J gene end by 6 bases; junction bases not matched to a gene: 9.

CDR3 nucleotides: TGTGCCAGCAGAGAGACCGCTAGCGTTAATTCACCCCTCCACTTT. It translates to CASRETASVNSPLHF. V is TRBV25-1 and J is TRBJ1-6; no clear D gene. The V end was cut by 6 bases, the J end by 6 bases, with 15 bases between. The CDR3 extends over 15 amino acids. Germline lookup yields CDR1 MGHDK and CDR2 SYGVNS.

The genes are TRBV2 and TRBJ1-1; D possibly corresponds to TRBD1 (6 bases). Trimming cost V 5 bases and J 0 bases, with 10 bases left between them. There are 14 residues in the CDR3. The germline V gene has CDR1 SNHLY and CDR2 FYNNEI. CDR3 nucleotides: TGTGCCAGCAGTTTACAGGGTATGAACACTGAAGCTTTCTTT. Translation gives CASSLQGMNTEAFF.

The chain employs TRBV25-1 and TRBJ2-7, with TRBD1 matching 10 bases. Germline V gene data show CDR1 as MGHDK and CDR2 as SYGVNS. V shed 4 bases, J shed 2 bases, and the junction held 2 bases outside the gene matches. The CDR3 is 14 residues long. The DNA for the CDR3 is TGTGCCAGCAGTGGGGGGACAGGGGCCTACGAGCAGTACTTC. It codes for CASSGGTGAYEQYF.

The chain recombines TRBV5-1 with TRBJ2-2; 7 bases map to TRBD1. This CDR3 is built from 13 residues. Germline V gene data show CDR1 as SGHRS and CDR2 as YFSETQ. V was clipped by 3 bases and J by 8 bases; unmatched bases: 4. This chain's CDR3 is CASSSTGWGELFF. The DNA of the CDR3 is TGCGCCAGCAGCTCGACAGGGTGGGGGGAGCTGTTTTTT.

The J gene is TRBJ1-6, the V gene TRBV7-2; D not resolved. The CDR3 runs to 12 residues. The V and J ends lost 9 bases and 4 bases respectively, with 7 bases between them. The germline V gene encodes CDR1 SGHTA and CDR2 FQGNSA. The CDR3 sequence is CASTDYNSPLHF. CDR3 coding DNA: TGTGCCAGTACTGATTATAATTCACCCCTCCACTTT.

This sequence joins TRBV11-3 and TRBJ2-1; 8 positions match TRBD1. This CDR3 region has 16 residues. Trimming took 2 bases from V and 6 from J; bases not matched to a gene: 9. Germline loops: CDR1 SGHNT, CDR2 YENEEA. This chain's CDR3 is CASSLRLGQGANEQFF. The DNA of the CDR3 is TGTGCCAGCAGCTTACGGTTAGGGCAGGGGGCCAATGAGCAGTTCTTC. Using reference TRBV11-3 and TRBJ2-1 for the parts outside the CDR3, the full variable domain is EAGVVQSPRYKIIEKKQPVAFWCNPISGHNTLYWYLQNLGQGPELLIRYENEEAVDDSQLPKDRFSAERLKGVDSTLKIQPAELGDSAVYLCASSLRLGQGANEQFFGPGTRLTVL.

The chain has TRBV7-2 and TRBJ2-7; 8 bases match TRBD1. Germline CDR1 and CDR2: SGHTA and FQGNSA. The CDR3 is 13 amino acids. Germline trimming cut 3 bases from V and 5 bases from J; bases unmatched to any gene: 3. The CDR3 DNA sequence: TGTGCCAGCAGCTTTCCAGGGGGCAACGAGCAGTACTTC. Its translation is CASSFPGGNEQYF.

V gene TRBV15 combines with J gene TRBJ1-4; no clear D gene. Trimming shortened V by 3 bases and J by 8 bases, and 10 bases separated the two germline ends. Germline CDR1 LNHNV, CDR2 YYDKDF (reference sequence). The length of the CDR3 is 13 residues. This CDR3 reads CATSSALGEKLFF. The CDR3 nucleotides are TGTGCCACCAGCAGTGCTTTAGGGGAAAAACTGTTTTTT.

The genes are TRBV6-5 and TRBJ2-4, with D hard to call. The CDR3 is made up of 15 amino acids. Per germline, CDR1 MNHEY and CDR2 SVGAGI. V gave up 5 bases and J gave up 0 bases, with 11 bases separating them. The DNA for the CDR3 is TGTGCCAGCAGTAAAGAAGGTTTAGCCAAAAACATTCAGTACTTC. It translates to CASSKEGLAKNIQYF.

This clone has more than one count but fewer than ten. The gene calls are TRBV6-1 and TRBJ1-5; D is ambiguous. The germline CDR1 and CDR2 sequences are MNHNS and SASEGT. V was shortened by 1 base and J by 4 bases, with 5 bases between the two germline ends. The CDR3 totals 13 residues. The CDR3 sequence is CASSEGVNQPQHF. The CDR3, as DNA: TGTGCCAGCAGTGAAGGGGTTAATCAGCCCCAGCATTTT.

The chain's CDR3 is CASGPSGTSGGNEQFF. CDR3 DNA sequence: TGTGCTAGTGGCCCGTCCGGGACTAGCGGGGGGAATGAGCAGTTCTTC. The rearrangement links TRBV12-5 to TRBJ2-1, with 15 bases identical to TRBD2. The CDR3 covers 16 residues. Germline trimming cut 6 bases from V and 7 bases from J; bases unmatched to any gene: 7. Germline V gene sequence: CDR1 LGHNT, CDR2 FRNRAP.

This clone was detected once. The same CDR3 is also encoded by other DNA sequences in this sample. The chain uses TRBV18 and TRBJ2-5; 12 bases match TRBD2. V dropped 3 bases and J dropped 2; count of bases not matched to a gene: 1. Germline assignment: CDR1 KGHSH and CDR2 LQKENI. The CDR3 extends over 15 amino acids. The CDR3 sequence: CASSPLAGGQETQYF. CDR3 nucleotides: TGTGCCAGCTCACCGCTAGCGGGGGGGCAAGAGACCCAGTACTTC.